The entry that follows covers one T cell receptor beta chain sequence. These data come from a study of T cells in Graves' hyperthyroidism and ophthalmopathy. Each person with ophthalmopathy scored at least 3 on the Clinical Activity Score, reached NOSPECS grade 4 or higher, and had been ill under 3 months. TCR beta CDR3 region amplification was performed from RNA transcripts. Primed by the HTBI set, a first-round RT-PCR was run on the TCR CDR3. Each CDR3 protein is one row after TCRdb ran MiXCR on the multiplex PCR reads. The repertoire holds hundreds of thousands of distinct CDR3 sequences, less than 20% seen once, with over 45% in the top ten. The V and J ends lost 5 bases and 7 bases respectively, with 17 bases between them. The CDR3 extends over 13 amino acids. Per germline, CDR1 SQVTM and CDR2 ANQGSEA.

Sequencing was done on a sample of blood. The J gene is TRBJ1-2, the V gene TRBV29-1; D possibly corresponds to TRBD1 (5 bases). This clonotype originated in a man aged 35-49 years with Graves' ophthalmopathy. DNA of the CDR3: TGCAGCGTTCGGGTAGAGGGGCTTGGTGGCTACACCTTC. Translation gives CSVRVEGLGGYTF. The whole variable domain, filled in from reference TRBV29-1 and TRBJ1-2, reads SAVISQKPSRDICQRGTSLTIQCQVDSQVTMMFWYRQQPGQSLTLIATANQGSEATYESGFVIDKFPISRPNLTFSTLTVSNMSPEDSSIYLCSVRVEGLGGYTFGSGTRLTVV.